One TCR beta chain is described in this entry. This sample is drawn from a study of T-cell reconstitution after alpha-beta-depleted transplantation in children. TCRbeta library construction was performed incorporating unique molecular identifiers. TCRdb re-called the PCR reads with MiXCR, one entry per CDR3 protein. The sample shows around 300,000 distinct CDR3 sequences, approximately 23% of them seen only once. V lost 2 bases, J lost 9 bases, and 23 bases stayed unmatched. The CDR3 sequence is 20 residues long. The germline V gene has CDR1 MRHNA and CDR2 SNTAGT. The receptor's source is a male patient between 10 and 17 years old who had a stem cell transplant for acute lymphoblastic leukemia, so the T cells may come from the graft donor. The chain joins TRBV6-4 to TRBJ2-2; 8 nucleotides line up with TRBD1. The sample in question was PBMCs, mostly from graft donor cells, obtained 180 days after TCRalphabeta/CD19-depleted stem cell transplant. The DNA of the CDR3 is TGTGCCAGCAGTGACACTAGATTCTGGGTTAGGGGCAGGGGGCTTCGGGAGCTGTTTTTT. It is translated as CASSDTRFWVRGRGLRELFF.